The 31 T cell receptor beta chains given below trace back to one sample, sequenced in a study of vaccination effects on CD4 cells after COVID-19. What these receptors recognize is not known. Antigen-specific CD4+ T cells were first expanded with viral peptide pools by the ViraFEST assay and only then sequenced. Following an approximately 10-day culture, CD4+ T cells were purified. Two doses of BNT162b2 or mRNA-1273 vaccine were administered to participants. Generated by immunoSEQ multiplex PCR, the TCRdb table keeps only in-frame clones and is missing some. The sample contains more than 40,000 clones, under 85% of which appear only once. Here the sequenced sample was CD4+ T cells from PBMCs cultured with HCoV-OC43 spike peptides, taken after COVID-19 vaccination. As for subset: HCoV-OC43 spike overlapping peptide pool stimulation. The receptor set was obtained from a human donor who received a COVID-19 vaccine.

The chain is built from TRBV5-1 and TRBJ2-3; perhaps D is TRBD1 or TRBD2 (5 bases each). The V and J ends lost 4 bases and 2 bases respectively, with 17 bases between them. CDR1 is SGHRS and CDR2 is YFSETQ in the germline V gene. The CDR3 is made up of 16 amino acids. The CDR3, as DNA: TGCGCCAGCAGCGCCCGGGGCCAAGAAGTCACAGATACGCAGTATTTT. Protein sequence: CASSARGQEVTDTQYF. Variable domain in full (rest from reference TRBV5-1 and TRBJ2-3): KAGVTQTPRYLIKTRGQQVTLSCSPISGHRSVSWYQQTPGQGLQFLFEYFSETQRNKGNFPGRFSGRQFSNSRSEMNVSTLELGDSALYLCASSARGQEVTDTQYFGPGTRLTVL.

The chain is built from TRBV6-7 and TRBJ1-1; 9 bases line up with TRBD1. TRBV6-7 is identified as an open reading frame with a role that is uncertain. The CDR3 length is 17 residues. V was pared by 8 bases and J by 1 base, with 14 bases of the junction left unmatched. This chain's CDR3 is CASLRTGAILANTEAFF. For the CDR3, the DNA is TGTGCCAGCCTTCGGACAGGGGCGATCCTTGCGAACACTGAAGCTTTCTTT.

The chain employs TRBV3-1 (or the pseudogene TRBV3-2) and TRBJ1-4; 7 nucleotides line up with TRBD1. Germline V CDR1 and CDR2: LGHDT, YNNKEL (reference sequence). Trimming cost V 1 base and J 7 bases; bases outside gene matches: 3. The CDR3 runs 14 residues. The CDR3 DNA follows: TGTGCCAGCAGCCAAGTCCGGGACAGTGAAAAACTGTTTTTT. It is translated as CASSQVRDSEKLFF.

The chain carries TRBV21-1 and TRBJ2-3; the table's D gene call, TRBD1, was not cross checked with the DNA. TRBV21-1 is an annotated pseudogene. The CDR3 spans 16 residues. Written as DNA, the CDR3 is TGTGCCAGCAGCAAAGGACTTGAGGGGGTCACAGATACGCAGTATTTT. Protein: CASSKGLEGVTDTQYF.

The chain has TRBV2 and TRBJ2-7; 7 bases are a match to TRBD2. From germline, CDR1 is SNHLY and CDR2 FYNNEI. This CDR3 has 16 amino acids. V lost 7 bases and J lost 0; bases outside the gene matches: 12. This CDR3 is CASNGGGQRDSYEQYF. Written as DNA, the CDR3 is TGTGCCAGCAATGGGGGAGGGCAGCGGGACTCCTACGAGCAGTACTTC. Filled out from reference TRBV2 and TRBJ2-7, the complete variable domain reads EPEVTQTPSHQVTQMGQEVILRCVPISNHLYFYWYRQILGQKVEFLVSFYNNEISEKSEIFDDQFSVERPDGSNFTLKIRSTKLEDSAMYFCASNGGGQRDSYEQYFGPGTRLTVT.

CDR3: CASSLDRTSTDTQYF. CDR3 DNA: TGCGCCAGCAGCTTGGACAGGACTAGCACAGATACGCAGTATTTT. The chain is built from TRBV5-1 and TRBJ2-3; either TRBD1 or TRBD2 may supply D (5 bases each). The germline V and J ends were trimmed by 0 bases and 0 bases, with 8 bases remaining between them. CDR1 is SGHRS, CDR2 YFSETQ, per germline. CDR3 length equals 15 residues.

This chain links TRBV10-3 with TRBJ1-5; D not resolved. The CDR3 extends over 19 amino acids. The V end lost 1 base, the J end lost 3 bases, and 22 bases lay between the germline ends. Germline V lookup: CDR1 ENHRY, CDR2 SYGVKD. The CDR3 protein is CAISEFGVTTSSPNQPQHF. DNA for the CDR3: TGTGCCATCAGTGAGTTCGGGGTCACTACCTCTAGTCCCAATCAGCCCCAGCATTTT.

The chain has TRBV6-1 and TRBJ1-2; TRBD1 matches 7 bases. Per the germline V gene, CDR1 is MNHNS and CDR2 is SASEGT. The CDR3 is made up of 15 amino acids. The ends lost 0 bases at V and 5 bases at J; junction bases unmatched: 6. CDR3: CASSEAGGAGYGYTF. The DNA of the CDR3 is TGTGCCAGCAGTGAAGCAGGGGGCGCTGGGTATGGCTACACCTTC.

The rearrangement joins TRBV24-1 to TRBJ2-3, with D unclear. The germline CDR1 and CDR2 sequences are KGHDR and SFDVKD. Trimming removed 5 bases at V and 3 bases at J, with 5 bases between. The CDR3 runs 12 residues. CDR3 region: CATSGDTDTQYF. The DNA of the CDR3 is TGTGCCACCAGTGGGGATACAGATACGCAGTATTTT.

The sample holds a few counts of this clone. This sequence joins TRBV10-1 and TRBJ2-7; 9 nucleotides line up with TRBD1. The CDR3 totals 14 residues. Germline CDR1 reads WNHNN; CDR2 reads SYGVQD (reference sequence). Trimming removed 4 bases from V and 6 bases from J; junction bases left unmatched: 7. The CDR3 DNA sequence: TGCGCCAGCAGTGGGGACAGGGCCCTCCCCGAGCAGTACTTC. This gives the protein CASSGDRALPEQYF.

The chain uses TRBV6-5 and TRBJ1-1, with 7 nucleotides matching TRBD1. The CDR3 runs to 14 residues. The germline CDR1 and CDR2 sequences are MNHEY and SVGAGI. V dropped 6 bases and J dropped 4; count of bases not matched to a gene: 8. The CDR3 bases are TGTGCCAGCAGATCACGACAGGGTCGCACTGAAGCTTTCTTT. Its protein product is CASRSRQGRTEAFF.

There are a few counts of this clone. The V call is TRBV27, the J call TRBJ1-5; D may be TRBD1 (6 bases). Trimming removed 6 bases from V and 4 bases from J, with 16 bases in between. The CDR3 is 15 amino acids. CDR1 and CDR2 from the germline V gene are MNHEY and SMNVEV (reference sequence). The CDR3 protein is CASRPTGIRNQPQHF. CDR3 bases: TGTGCCAGCAGGCCTACAGGGATCCGGAATCAGCCCCAGCATTTT.

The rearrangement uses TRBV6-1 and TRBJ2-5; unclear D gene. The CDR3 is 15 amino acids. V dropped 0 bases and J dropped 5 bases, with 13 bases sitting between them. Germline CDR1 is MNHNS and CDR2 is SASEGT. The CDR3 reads CASSEAVRPAETQYF. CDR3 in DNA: TGTGCCAGCAGTGAAGCGGTGAGGCCTGCGGAGACCCAGTACTTC.

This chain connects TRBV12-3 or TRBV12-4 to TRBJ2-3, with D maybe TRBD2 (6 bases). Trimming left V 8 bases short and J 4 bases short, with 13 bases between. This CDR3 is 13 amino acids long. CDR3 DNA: TGTGCCAGCGTACCAAGGGAGGCAGATACGCAGTATTTT. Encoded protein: CASVPREADTQYF.

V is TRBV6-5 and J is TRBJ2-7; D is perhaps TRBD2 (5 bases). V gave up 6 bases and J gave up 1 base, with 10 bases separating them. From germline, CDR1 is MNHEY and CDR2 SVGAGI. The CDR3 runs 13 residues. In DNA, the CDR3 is TGTGCCAGCAGGTCGTCGGGGTCCTACGAGCAGTACTTC. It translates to CASRSSGSYEQYF.

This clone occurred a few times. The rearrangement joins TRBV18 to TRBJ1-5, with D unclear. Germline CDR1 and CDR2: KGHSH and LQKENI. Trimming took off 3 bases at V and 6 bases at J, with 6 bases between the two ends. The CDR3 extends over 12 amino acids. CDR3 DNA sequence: TGTGCCAGCTCACCCCCAGCTCAGCCCCAGCATTTT. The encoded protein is CASSPPAQPQHF.

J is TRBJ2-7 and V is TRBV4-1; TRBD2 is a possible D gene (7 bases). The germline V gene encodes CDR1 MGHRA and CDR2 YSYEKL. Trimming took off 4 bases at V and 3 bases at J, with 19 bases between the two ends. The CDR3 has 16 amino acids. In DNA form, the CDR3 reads TGCGCCAGCAGCCCTGGGAGGGGGAGGGCCGGCTACGAGCAGTACTTC. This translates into CASSPGRGRAGYEQYF.

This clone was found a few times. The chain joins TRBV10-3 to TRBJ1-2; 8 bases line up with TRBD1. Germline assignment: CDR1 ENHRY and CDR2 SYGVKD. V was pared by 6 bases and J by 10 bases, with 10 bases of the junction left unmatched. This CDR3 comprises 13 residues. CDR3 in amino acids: CAISGTGRDAYTF. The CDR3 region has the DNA TGTGCCATCAGCGGGACAGGTCGGGATGCCTACACCTTC.

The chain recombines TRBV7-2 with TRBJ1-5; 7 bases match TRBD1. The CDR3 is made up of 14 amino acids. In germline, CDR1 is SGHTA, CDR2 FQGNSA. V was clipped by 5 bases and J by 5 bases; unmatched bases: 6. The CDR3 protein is CASSPTGSYQPQHF. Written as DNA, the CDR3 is TGTGCCAGCAGCCCGACAGGGTCCTATCAGCCCCAGCATTTT.

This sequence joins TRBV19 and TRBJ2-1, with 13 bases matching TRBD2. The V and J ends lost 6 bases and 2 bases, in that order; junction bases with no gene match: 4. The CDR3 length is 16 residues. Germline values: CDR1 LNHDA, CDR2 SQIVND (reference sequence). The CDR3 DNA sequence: TGTGCCAGTAGGTTACTAGCGGGGGGGCCCTACAATGAGCAGTTCTTC. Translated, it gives CASRLLAGGPYNEQFF.

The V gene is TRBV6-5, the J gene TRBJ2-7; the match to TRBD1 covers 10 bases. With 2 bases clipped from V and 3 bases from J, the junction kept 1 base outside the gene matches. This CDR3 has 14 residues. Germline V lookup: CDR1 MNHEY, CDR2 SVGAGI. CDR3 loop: CASSYRDRGYEQYF. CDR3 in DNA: TGTGCCAGCAGTTACCGGGACAGGGGCTACGAGCAGTACTTC.

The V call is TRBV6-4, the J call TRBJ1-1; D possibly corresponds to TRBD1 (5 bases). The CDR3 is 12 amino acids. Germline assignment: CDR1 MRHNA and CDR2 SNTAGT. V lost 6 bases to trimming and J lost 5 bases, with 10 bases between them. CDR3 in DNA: TGTGCCAGCAGCGCCGGGGGGACTGAAGCTTTCTTT. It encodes CASSAGGTEAFF.

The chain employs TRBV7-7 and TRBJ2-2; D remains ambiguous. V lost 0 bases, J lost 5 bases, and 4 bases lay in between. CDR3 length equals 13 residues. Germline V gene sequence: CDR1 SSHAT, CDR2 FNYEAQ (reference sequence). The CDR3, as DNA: TGTGCCAGCAGCTTAGCAGTAACCGGGGAGCTGTTTTTT. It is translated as CASSLAVTGELFF.

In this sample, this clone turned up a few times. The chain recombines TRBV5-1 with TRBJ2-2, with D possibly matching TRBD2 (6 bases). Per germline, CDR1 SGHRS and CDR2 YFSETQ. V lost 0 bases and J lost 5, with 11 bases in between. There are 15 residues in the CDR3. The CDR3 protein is CASSLGQTSTGELFF. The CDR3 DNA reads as TGCGCCAGCAGCTTGGGACAGACTAGTACCGGGGAGCTGTTTTTT.

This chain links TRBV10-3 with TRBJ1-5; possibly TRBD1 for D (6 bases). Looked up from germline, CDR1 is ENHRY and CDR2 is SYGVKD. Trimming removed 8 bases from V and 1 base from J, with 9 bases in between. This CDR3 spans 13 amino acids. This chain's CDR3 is CAICTGSNQPQHF. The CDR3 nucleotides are TGTGCCATCTGCACAGGGAGCAATCAGCCCCAGCATTTT.

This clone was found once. The CDR3 DNA sequence: TGTGCCAGCAGCGTGATGCCCATTGGGTCCAACTATGGCTACACCTTC. This encodes CASSVMPIGSNYGYTF. The V and J genes are TRBV9 and TRBJ1-2, with D unclear. Germline values: CDR1 SGDLS, CDR2 YYNGEE. The CDR3 runs to 16 residues. V was pared by 2 bases and J by 2 bases, with 16 bases between.

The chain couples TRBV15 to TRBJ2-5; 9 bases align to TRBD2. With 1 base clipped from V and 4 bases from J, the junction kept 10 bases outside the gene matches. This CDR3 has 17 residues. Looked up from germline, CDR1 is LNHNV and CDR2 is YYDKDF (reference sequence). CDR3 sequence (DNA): TGTGCCACCAGCAGAGGGTTTAGCGGGGGTTTACGAGAGACCCAGTACTTC. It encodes CATSRGFSGGLRETQYF.

CDR3: CASSQDMILAGGTQETQYF. The CDR3 nucleotides are TGTGCCAGCAGCCAAGATATGATTCTAGCGGGGGGCACTCAAGAGACCCAGTACTTC. The chain combines TRBV4-2 with TRBJ2-5, with 11 nucleotides matching TRBD2. From germline, CDR1 is LGHNA and CDR2 YNFKEQ. There are 19 residues in the CDR3. J was trimmed by 2 bases and V by 0 bases; bases with no gene match: 11.

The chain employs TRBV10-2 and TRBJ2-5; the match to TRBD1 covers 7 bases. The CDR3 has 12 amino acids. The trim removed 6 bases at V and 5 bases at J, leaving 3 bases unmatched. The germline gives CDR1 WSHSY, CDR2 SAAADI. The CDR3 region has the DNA TGCGCCAGCAGACAGGGGTATGAGACCCAGTACTTC. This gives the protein CASRQGYETQYF.

The CDR3 DNA reads as TGTGCCACAAAACTGACTAGCGGCTACGAGCAGTACTTC. It translates to CATKLTSGYEQYF. This chain joins TRBV10-3 and TRBJ2-7; 9 bases are shared with TRBD2. Trimming at V came to 10 bases and at J to 3 bases, leaving 7 bases not matched to a gene. There are 13 residues in the CDR3. In germline, CDR1 is ENHRY, CDR2 SYGVKD.

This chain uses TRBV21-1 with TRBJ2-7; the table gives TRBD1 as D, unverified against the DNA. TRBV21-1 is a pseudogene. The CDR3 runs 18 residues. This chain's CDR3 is CASSKVVLGQGDSYEQYF. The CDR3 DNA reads TGTGCCAGCAGCAAAGTTGTTTTAGGACAGGGCGACTCCTACGAGCAGTACTTC.